These T cell receptor beta chains were read from a single sample in a study of regulatory T cells in long-lasting Graves disease. MiXCR, applied by TCRdb to the multiplex PCR reads, yields one record per CDR3 protein. The table lists 400,000 to 600,000 distinct CDR3 sequences, 20% to 25% of them singletons, with roughly 6.9% in the top ten. Sample: peripheral blood mononuclear cells (PBMCs), taken when the disease was refractory, from a patient treated with antithyroid drugs. These receptor sequences come from a female donor with Graves disease. Both conserved end residues are part of each CDR3. A D gene is named only where the DNA matches it firmly. The size of a clone is reported for some rows only, either as once, few or many, or as a class for expanded clones.

d_gene | j_gene | abundance | v_gene | CDR3nt | CDR3aa
- | TRBJ2-6 | many | TRBV5-1 | TGCGCCAGCAGCTCAGGGGGAGGCTCTGGGGCCAACGTCCTGACTTTC | CASSSGGGSGANVLTF
- | TRBJ1-5 | many | TRBV2 | TGTGCCAGCAGTAATGACTATTCTAGCAATCAGCCCCAGCATTTT | CASSNDYSSNQPQHF
- | TRBJ2-1 | - | TRBV6-2/TRBV6-3 | TGTGCCAGCAGTTACCTCAGTCCTAGGACTGCCGGCTCCTACAATGAGCAGTTCTTC | CASSYLSPRTAGSYNEQFF
- | TRBJ2-5 | many | TRBV28 | TGTGCCAGCAGTTTTTACTCGCGGGGCATACAAGAGACCCAGTACTTC | CASSFYSRGIQETQYF
- | TRBJ2-7 | - | TRBV30 | TGTGCCTGGAGTGTAATACGGGACTCTCCCTACGAGCAGTACTTC | CAWSVIRDSPYEQYF
- | TRBJ2-5 | many | TRBV6-1 | TGTGCCAGCACCAGACTAGTACTTCAAGAGACCCAGTACTTC | CASTRLVLQETQYF
- | TRBJ1-2 | many | TRBV13 | TGTGCCAGCAGCTTATCCCCAGGGAGCGGCTACACCTTC | CASSLSPGSGYTF
TRBD1 | TRBJ1-4 | - | TRBV20-1 | TGCAGTGCTAGAGAGGGAGGGGGCGTTGAAAAACTGTTTTTT | CSAREGGGVEKLFF
- | TRBJ1-5 | many | TRBV7-2 | TGTGCCAGCAGCGACGGTACGGGCAATCAGCCCCAGCATTTT | CASSDGTGNQPQHF
TRBD1 | TRBJ2-7 | - | TRBV4-1 | TGCGCCAGCAGCCGGGGCTTTCAGGGGGCGTTATCCTACGAGCAGTACTTC | CASSRGFQGALSYEQYF
- | TRBJ2-2 | few | TRBV11-2 | TGTGCCAGCACGCTTCTATTGGAACTAGGGACCGGGGAGCTGTTTTTT | CASTLLLELGTGELFF
- | TRBJ2-2 | few | TRBV25-1 | TGTGCCAGCAAGCGAGAAGGATCCACCGGGGAGCTGTTTTTT | CASKREGSTGELFF
TRBD2 | TRBJ2-7 | many | TRBV12-3/TRBV12-4 | TGTGCCAGCGGCGGGAGGAGGAGCGAGCAGTACTTC | CASGGRRSEQYF